The next 5 T cell receptor beta chains were all read from a single sample in a study of T cell repertoires in ileal Crohn's disease. Sequencing used immunoSEQ multiplex PCR; TCRdb keeps in-frame clones, though not all of them. Among roughly 14,000 clones listed, 70% were seen once. Sequencing was carried out using ileal tissue. These receptors were collected from an adult with Crohn's disease.

A single count supports this clone. The same CDR3 can be traced to other DNA sequences in this sample. V usage is TRBV6-6 and J usage is TRBJ1-2, with TRBD1 matching 9 bases. Germline V lookup: CDR1 MNHNY, CDR2 SVGAGI (reference sequence). This CDR3 has 14 residues. J lost 4 bases, V lost 0 bases, and 0 bases had no gene match. CDR3 protein: CASSYSDRGYGYTF. The CDR3 nucleotides are TGTGCCAGCAGTTACTCGGACAGGGGCTATGGCTACACCTTC.

This clone has only a few counts. DNA of the CDR3: TGTGCCAGCAGTTACTTGTCCTGGGGGGCTAGTGGCTACACCTTC. Translation: CASSYLSWGASGYTF. This sequence joins TRBV6-5 and TRBJ1-2; D might be TRBD1 (6 bases). The CDR3 totals 15 residues. CDR1 is MNHEY, CDR2 SVGAGI, per germline. V lost 1 base to trimming and J lost 7 bases, with 16 bases between them.

This rearrangement joins TRBV10-3 to TRBJ2-2; 8 bases fit TRBD1. The V gene's germline CDR1 is ENHRY and CDR2 SYGVKD. This CDR3 contains 16 residues. V lost 11 bases to trimming and J lost 4 bases; unmatched junction nucleotides: 15. The CDR3: CASGSGGQGGTGELFF. CDR3 in DNA: TGTGCCTCCGGATCTGGAGGACAGGGTGGCACCGGGGAGCTGTTTTTT.

This clone rates as hyperexpanded (1% or more). The chain carries TRBV27 and TRBJ1-2; 12 positions match TRBD1. V gave up 5 bases and J gave up 2 bases; unmatched junction bases: 3. Looked up from germline, CDR1 is MNHEY and CDR2 is SMNVEV (reference sequence). The CDR3 consists of 15 residues. In DNA, the CDR3 is TGTGCCAGCAGTCCCGGGACAGGGGGCAACTATGGCTACACCTTC. It translates to CASSPGTGGNYGYTF.

The chain joins TRBV2 to TRBJ2-5, with 7 bases aligning to TRBD1. The CDR3 length is 16 residues. V lost 6 bases to trimming and J lost 4 bases; unmatched junction nucleotides: 14. Germline values: CDR1 SNHLY, CDR2 FYNNEI. CDR3 sequence reads: CASSLFSTGIGETQYF. The CDR3 DNA reads as TGTGCCAGCAGCCTATTCTCGACAGGGATAGGAGAGACCCAGTACTTC.